The 32 T cell receptor beta chains given below trace back to one sample, sequenced in a study of CD8 T cells in ankylosing spondylitis. General study results and limits: A motif of 7 or 8 highly homologous TCR beta variants was seen as apparently characteristic of ankylosing spondylitis blood.

Their specific antigens are unknown. MiXCR, applied by TCRdb to the 5' RACE reads, yields one record per CDR3 protein. The table records under 850,000 distinct CDR3 sequences, roughly 19% of them present only once. The sample consisted of blood, either unsorted or a sorted T cell fraction (not recorded which). The receptor source for this set is a male donor with ankylosing spondylitis.

This chain links TRBV7-9 with TRBJ2-7; D is unresolved. The CDR3 contains 13 residues. The V gene's germline CDR1 is SEHNR and CDR2 FQNEAQ (reference sequence). V lost 3 bases to trimming and J lost 3 bases, with 9 bases between them. This CDR3 is CASSLFDFYEQYF. The CDR3 nucleotides read TGTGCCAGCAGCTTGTTCGACTTCTACGAGCAGTACTTC.

This clonotype was seen a handful of times. The chain couples TRBV20-1 to TRBJ2-5; 10 bases agree with TRBD2. This CDR3 has 15 amino acids. V shed 6 bases and J 4 bases; nucleotides not matched to a gene: 11. CDR1 and CDR2 from the germline V gene are DFQATT and SNEGSKA (reference sequence). The CDR3 region is CSATNSGRFGETQYF. CDR3 nucleotide sequence: TGCAGTGCAACAAATAGCGGGAGGTTTGGAGAGACCCAGTACTTC.

This clonotype was recorded many times. The rearrangement joins TRBV5-1 to TRBJ2-7; 10 nucleotides match TRBD2. The CDR3 totals 15 residues. CDR1 is SGHRS, CDR2 YFSETQ, per germline. Trimming removed 4 bases from V and 2 bases from J; junction bases left unmatched: 6. CDR3 sequence reads: CASSPSSGSAYEQYF. The CDR3 nucleotides are TGCGCCAGCAGCCCGTCTAGCGGGAGCGCCTACGAGCAGTACTTC.

The rearrangement links TRBV9 to TRBJ1-6; D gene uncertain. The V and J ends lost 0 bases and 5 bases respectively, with 12 bases between them. Germline V gene lookup returns CDR1 SGDLS and CDR2 YYNGEE. CDR3 length: 16 residues. DNA of the CDR3: TGTGCCAGCAGCGTAGGGGAAGGGAGGGATAATTCACCCCTCCACTTT. Encoded protein: CASSVGEGRDNSPLHF.

This clonotype was seen many times. J is TRBJ1-1 and V is TRBV12-3 or TRBV12-4; 7 bases align to TRBD1. CDR3 size: 14 residues. The junction had 5 bases not matched to a gene; V was cut back by 6 bases and J by 1 base. The CDR3 DNA sequence: TGTGCCAGCAGAACTACAGGGGCGAACACTGAAGCTTTCTTT. Translated, it gives CASRTTGANTEAFF.

This clonotype was observed a few times. The chain links TRBV5-1 to TRBJ1-4; tentatively, D is TRBD1 (5 bases). V lost 4 bases, J lost 3 bases, and 13 bases lay in between. The V gene's germline CDR1 is SGHRS and CDR2 YFSETQ. The CDR3 length is 15 residues. The CDR3 loop reads CASSPGANPNEKLFF. The CDR3 nucleotides read TGCGCCAGCAGCCCCGGGGCAAACCCTAATGAAAAACTGTTTTTT.

The rearrangement uses TRBV10-3 and TRBJ2-5, with 8 bases identical to TRBD2. This CDR3 is built from 15 residues. V was clipped by 1 base and J by 7 bases; unmatched bases: 8. Per the germline V gene, CDR1 is ENHRY and CDR2 is SYGVKD. As DNA, the CDR3 is TGTGCCATCAGTGAGTTCTCACTAGCGGTTTGGACCCAGTACTTC. This codes for CAISEFSLAVWTQYF.

V is TRBV15 and J is TRBJ1-5; D not certain. V lost 1 base and J 1 base, leaving 8 bases between the germline ends. Germline loops: CDR1 LNHNV, CDR2 YYDKDF (reference sequence). This CDR3 has 15 amino acids. For the CDR3, the DNA is TGTGCCACCAGCAGAGCCCGAGGCAGCAATCAGCCCCAGCATTTT. Translating gives CATSRARGSNQPQHF.

This clonotype has more than one count but fewer than ten. The genes are TRBV7-9 and TRBJ2-3; D unclear. This CDR3 comprises 14 residues. Germline values: CDR1 SEHNR, CDR2 FQNEAQ (reference sequence). The ends were cut back, 2 bases at V and 6 bases at J, with 12 bases in the middle. The CDR3 spells CASSLLQRSDTQYF. CDR3 nucleotides: TGTGCCAGCAGCTTACTTCAGCGATCGGATACGCAGTATTTT.

This sequence joins TRBV20-1 and TRBJ1-2, with D uncertain. CDR3 length: 13 amino acids. Germline CDR1 DFQATT, CDR2 SNEGSKA (reference sequence). V lost 4 bases to trimming and J lost 8 bases, with 17 bases between them. CDR3 sequence (DNA): TGCAGTGCTACCACGCCGGACGAGGAAGGCTACACCTTC. It specifies CSATTPDEEGYTF.

The chain's CDR3 is CASSSKPGQTIPVEAFF. The CDR3 bases are TGTGCCAGCAGTTCCAAGCCGGGACAGACCATACCTGTTGAAGCTTTCTTT. The chain couples TRBV27 to TRBJ1-1; 7 nucleotides line up with TRBD1. CDR3 length: 17 residues. Per germline, CDR1 MNHEY and CDR2 SMNVEV (reference sequence). V lost 4 bases and J lost 7; bases outside the gene matches: 18.

J is TRBJ1-1 and V is TRBV20-1; D is perhaps TRBD1 (5 bases). V lost 0 bases, J lost 5 bases, and 13 bases lay in between. Germline CDR1 DFQATT, CDR2 SNEGSKA (reference sequence). CDR3 length: 14 amino acids. Here the CDR3 DNA reads TGCAGTGCTAGAGATCGTAGGGGCTATACTGAAGCTTTCTTT. It yields the protein CSARDRRGYTEAFF.

This sequence joins TRBV10-3 and TRBJ1-1; D unresolved. Germline loops: CDR1 ENHRY, CDR2 SYGVKD. Deletions cut 6 bases from V and 0 bases from J, with 8 bases between. The CDR3 is made up of 13 amino acids. CDR3 coding DNA: TGTGCCATCAGGGACCCGGTGAACACTGAAGCTTTCTTT. Residues: CAIRDPVNTEAFF.

In its sample, this clonotype was seen a few times. V and J are TRBV3-1 and TRBJ2-5; D may match TRBD1 or TRBD2 (5 bases each). V lost 2 bases, J lost 4 bases, and 11 bases lay in between. Germline V lookup: CDR1 LGHDT, CDR2 YNNKEL (reference sequence). This CDR3 contains 14 residues. As DNA, the CDR3 is TGTGCCAGCAGCCAAAGGGGACGGCCAGAGACCCAGTACTTC. Amino acids: CASSQRGRPETQYF.

Many counts were recorded for this clonotype. Mismatch with germline at one junction end may stem from a read error. CDR3 sequence (DNA): TGTGCCAGCAGCCTAGACAGATACTACGAGCAGTACTTC. It codes for CASSLDRYYEQYF. The chain links TRBV5-1 to TRBJ2-7; D is perhaps TRBD1 (5 bases). The CDR3 loop spans 13 amino acids. Germline V gene sequence: CDR1 SGHRS, CDR2 YFSETQ.

The rearrangement joins TRBV20-1 to TRBJ1-2, with D tentatively TRBD1 (6 bases). The germline CDR1 and CDR2 sequences are DFQATT and SNEGSKA (reference sequence). Between the trimmed V and J ends, which lost 6 bases and 4 bases, there was a span of 15 bases. The CDR3 length is 13 residues. The CDR3 sequence: CSAADSGTYGYTF. As DNA, the CDR3 is TGCAGTGCCGCGGACAGTGGGACCTATGGCTACACCTTC.

This clonotype has a handful of counts. The chain uses TRBV15 and TRBJ1-1, with 11 bases fitting TRBD1. This CDR3 is built from 16 residues. V shed 6 bases and J 5 bases; nucleotides not matched to a gene: 11. CDR1 LNHNV and CDR2 YYDKDF come from the germline V gene (reference sequence). In nucleotides, the CDR3 is TGTGCCACCAGGAAAGGCGGACAGGGGGCTTCGACTGAAGCTTTCTTT. This translates into CATRKGGQGASTEAFF.

V is TRBV12-3 or TRBV12-4 and J is TRBJ2-1; possible D gene TRBD1, 6 bases. Deletions cut 4 bases from V and 9 bases from J, with 19 bases between. The CDR3 is 15 amino acids. CDR3 amino acids: CASSSRKTGPVEQFF. The CDR3 DNA reads TGTGCCAGCAGTTCCCGGAAGACAGGCCCCGTTGAGCAGTTCTTC.

This clonotype was picked up a small number of times. The V gene is TRBV6-1, the J gene TRBJ2-1; 10 bases line up with TRBD2. V lost 5 bases to trimming and J lost 5 bases; unmatched junction nucleotides: 6. The V gene's germline CDR1 is MNHNS and CDR2 SASEGT. This CDR3 has 15 amino acids. The CDR3 region has the DNA TGTGCCAGCAGTAGTTTAGCGGGGGGAGACAATGAGCAGTTCTTC. This translates into CASSSLAGGDNEQFF.

This clonotype was counted many times. J is TRBJ2-1 and V is TRBV19, with TRBD2 identical over 11 bases. Unmatched junction bases numbered 10, after V lost 4 bases and J lost 8 bases. This CDR3 has 16 amino acids. Germline CDR1 reads LNHDA; CDR2 reads SQIVND (reference sequence). DNA of the CDR3: TGTGCCAGTAGTAGTCCCTCTAGCGGGAGGCCCTATGAGCAGTTCTTC. Its translation: CASSSPSSGRPYEQFF.

This clonotype was observed a handful of times. The chain joins TRBV27 to TRBJ1-5; D might be TRBD1 (6 bases). CDR1 is MNHEY, CDR2 SMNVEV, per germline (reference sequence). V lost 6 bases and J lost 2, with 17 bases in between. CDR3 length equals 16 residues. The CDR3 DNA reads TGTGCCAGCAGGCCTACAGGGACGCGGGGCAATCAGCCCCAGCATTTT. It is translated as CASRPTGTRGNQPQHF.

The chain uses TRBV3-1 and TRBJ2-7; TRBD2 aligns across 9 bases. J gave up 4 bases and V 0 bases, and 7 bases lay outside the gene matches. This CDR3 has 16 amino acids. Per the germline V gene, CDR1 is LGHDT and CDR2 is YNNKEL (reference sequence). The CDR3 spells CASSQDIGLASYEQYF. In DNA, the CDR3 is TGTGCCAGCAGCCAAGATATAGGACTAGCGTCTTACGAGCAGTACTTC.

Here the CDR3 DNA reads TGTGCCAGCAGCCGGGGGGACGGCTACGAGCAGTACTTC. It translates to CASSRGDGYEQYF. This chain connects TRBV7-6 to TRBJ2-7, with 7 bases aligning to TRBD2. The J segment lost 3 bases and the V segment lost 5 bases, leaving 4 bases of the junction unmatched. CDR3 size: 13 residues. Germline CDR1 SGHVS, CDR2 FNYEAQ.

The chain links TRBV9 to TRBJ1-6; D is uncertain. Trimming stripped 4 bases from V and 0 bases from J, with 11 bases between. CDR1 is SGDLS, CDR2 YYNGEE, per germline. The CDR3 is made up of 16 amino acids. CDR3 nucleotides: TGTGCCAGCAGCCCCCGTGGTACCTCCTATAATTCACCCCTCCACTTT. This gives the protein CASSPRGTSYNSPLHF.

The table lists this clonotype with a few counts. V is TRBV20-1 and J is TRBJ2-7; 7 positions match TRBD1. The CDR3 is 12 amino acids. Germline V gene sequence: CDR1 DFQATT, CDR2 SNEGSKA (reference sequence). J was trimmed by 3 bases and V by 4 bases; bases with no gene match: 3. CDR3 DNA: TGCAGTGCTAAACAGGGGTTCTACGAGCAGTACTTC. This codes for CSAKQGFYEQYF.

This clonotype appeared many times. This chain links TRBV20-1 with TRBJ2-1; 10 nucleotides agree with TRBD2. Germline lookup yields CDR1 DFQATT and CDR2 SNEGSKA (reference sequence). The CDR3 is 15 amino acids. CDR3: CRILAGGLSYNEQFF. The DNA of the CDR3 is TGCAGAATATTAGCGGGGGGCCTTTCCTACAATGAGCAGTTCTTC.

Only a few counts were recorded for this clonotype. The gene calls are TRBV4-1 and TRBJ1-3; the D gene is possibly TRBD1 (5 bases). The germline V gene has CDR1 MGHRA and CDR2 YSYEKL. Trimming removed 6 bases at V and 0 bases at J, with 9 bases between. This CDR3 has 14 residues. The CDR3 loop reads CASSTGGSGNTIYF. CDR3 bases: TGCGCCAGCAGTACAGGAGGCTCTGGAAACACCATATATTTT.

This clonotype was counted once. The CDR3 carries no conserved terminal phenylalanine or tryptophan, so it likely arises from a read error. The DNA is omitted, as the CDR3 cannot be located on it reliably, and the CDR3 follows TCRdb's listing. This chain uses TRBV5-1 with TRBJ2-2; the DNA was not used to check the table's D call, TRBD1. The germline V gene encodes CDR1 SGHRS and CDR2 YFSETQ. The CDR3 totals 16 residues, both ends included. CDR3: CASSLDPGGNTGELFL.

This clonotype was seen only once. The V gene is TRBV20-1, the J gene TRBJ2-7; D remains unclear. This CDR3 comprises 14 residues. The ends were cut back, 5 bases at V and 2 bases at J, with 16 bases in the middle. Germline CDR1 reads DFQATT; CDR2 reads SNEGSKA (reference sequence). DNA of the CDR3: TGCAGTGCTGTCCCTGGGCCCCCCGCCTACGAGCAGTACTTC. Translating gives CSAVPGPPAYEQYF.

This clonotype appeared a few times. The rearrangement joins TRBV20-1 to TRBJ1-4, with 7 nucleotides matching TRBD1. CDR1 and CDR2 from the germline V gene are DFQATT and SNEGSKA (reference sequence). This CDR3 has 16 residues. V lost 0 bases to trimming and J lost 8 bases; unmatched junction nucleotides: 12. This chain's CDR3 is CSARDQRKGAREKLFF. CDR3 nucleotide sequence: TGCAGTGCTAGAGATCAGCGTAAGGGGGCGCGAGAAAAACTGTTTTTT.

This clonotype was observed a few times. This chain uses TRBV11-2 with TRBJ1-4; D might be TRBD1 (5 bases). Trimming took 3 bases from V and 7 from J, leaving 18 bases between them. Germline V gives CDR1 SGHAT, CDR2 FQNNGV. The CDR3 has 16 amino acids. The CDR3 protein is CASSLGSKGQGEKLFF. The DNA for the CDR3 is TGTGCCAGCAGCTTGGGAAGTAAGGGGCAGGGTGAAAAACTGTTTTTT.

The V gene is TRBV4-1, the J gene TRBJ2-4, with no clear D. Germline V gene lookup returns CDR1 MGHRA and CDR2 YSYEKL. V was trimmed by 1 base and J by 1 base, leaving 8 bases between them. The CDR3 runs to 15 residues. In DNA form, the CDR3 reads TGCGCCAGCAGCCAAGTGACGCGGGCCAAAAACATTCAGTACTTC. Amino acid sequence: CASSQVTRAKNIQYF.